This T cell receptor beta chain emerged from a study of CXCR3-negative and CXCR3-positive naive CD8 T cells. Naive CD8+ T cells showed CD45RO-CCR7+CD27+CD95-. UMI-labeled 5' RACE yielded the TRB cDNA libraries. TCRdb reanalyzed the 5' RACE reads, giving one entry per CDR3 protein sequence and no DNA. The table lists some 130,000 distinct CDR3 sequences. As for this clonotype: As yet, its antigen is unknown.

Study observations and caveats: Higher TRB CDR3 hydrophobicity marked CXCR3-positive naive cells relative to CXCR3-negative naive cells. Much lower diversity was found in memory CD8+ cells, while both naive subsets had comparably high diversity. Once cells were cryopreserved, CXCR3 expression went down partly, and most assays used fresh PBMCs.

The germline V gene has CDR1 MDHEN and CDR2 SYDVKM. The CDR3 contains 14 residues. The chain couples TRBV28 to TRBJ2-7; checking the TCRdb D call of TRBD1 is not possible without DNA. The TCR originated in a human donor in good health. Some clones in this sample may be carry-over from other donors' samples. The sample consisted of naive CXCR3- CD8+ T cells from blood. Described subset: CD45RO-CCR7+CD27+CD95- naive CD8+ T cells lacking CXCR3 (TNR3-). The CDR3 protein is CASSQGSTPYEQYF.